Following are 10 T cell receptor beta chains from one sample sequenced in a study of tumor and adjacent non-tumor tissue in lung cancer (dated by TCRdb to 2016 to 2019). Library preparation employed multiplex PCR. TCRdb records Illumina HiSeq 2500 as the sequencer. TCRbeta libraries were constructed through three rounds of nested PCR with primers (Table S4) according to protocols modified from ARM-PCR. TCRdb trimmed public reads at Q25 via fastp, called clones via MiXCR and kept in-frame beta chains. Each entry is one CDR3 protein sequence, shown with its most common DNA and genes. This sample comprises 200,000 to 250,000 distinct CDR3 sequences, 71% of them detected only once. The ten largest clones represent 20% to 25% of the sample. Bulk unsorted tissue served as the source for RNA extraction, and RNA quality was assessed using a NanoDrop ND-1000 and an Agilent 2100. Sequenced material: lung tumor tissue. All receptors derive from a man between 60 and 75 years old with non-small cell lung cancer.

The J gene is TRBJ2-1, the V gene TRBV12-5, with 7 bases identical to TRBD2. V lost 9 bases to trimming and J lost 6 bases; unmatched junction nucleotides: 11. The CDR3 consists of 14 residues. CDR1 is LGHNT and CDR2 is FRNRAP in the germline V gene. The DNA of the CDR3 is TGTGCTAGCAGCCGGGACTACACACGCAATGAGCAGTTCTTC. The encoded protein is CASSRDYTRNEQFF.

To note about this clonotype: One end of the junction fails to match germline, which may point to a read error. The chain uses TRBV12-5 and TRBJ1-1; D is unclear. Germline V gene lookup returns CDR1 LGHNT and CDR2 FRNRAP. The length of the CDR3 is 15 residues. The CDR3 DNA reads TGTGCTAGTGGTCTCGGCGGCCTCCAAAACACTAAAGCTTTCTTT. This sequence encodes CASGLGGLQNTKAFF.

This clonotype was seen a few times. The chain links TRBV2 to TRBJ2-3; 7 bases are shared with TRBD1. CDR3 size: 12 residues. Trimming at V came to 10 bases and at J to 4 bases, leaving 5 bases not matched to a gene. Looked up from germline, CDR1 is SNHLY and CDR2 is FYNNEI. The CDR3 DNA reads as TGTGCCAACCGGGACAGTGCAGATACGCAGTATTTT. Translating it yields CANRDSADTQYF.

Remarks on this clonotype: A read error is likely, as this CDR3 ends without the conserved phenylalanine or tryptophan. CDR3 in DNA: TGTGTCAGCAGCTTAGATCCTGGCGCGAGGAGGGGACAGACCCAGTACATC. Encoded protein: CVSSLDPGARRGQTQYI. The chain is built from TRBV11-3 and TRBJ2-5; D possibly corresponds to TRBD2 (6 bases). CDR1 SGHNT and CDR2 YENEEA come from the germline V gene. CDR3 size: 17 residues.

The table lists this clonotype with a count of one. The CDR3 does not close with the conserved phenylalanine or tryptophan, likely indicating a read error. This chain uses TRBV11-3 with TRBJ2-7; a weak D match, TRBD2 (5 bases). The CDR3 is made up of 15 amino acids. Germline CDR1 is SGHNT and CDR2 is YENEEA. The CDR3 sequence: CASSPGPGKKNEQYL. DNA of the CDR3: TGTGCAAGCAGCCCCGGGCCGGGGAAAAAGAACGAGCAGTACCTC.

This clonotype appeared once. With a much larger clone just one base away, this may be a read error. The final CDR3 position lacks the conserved phenylalanine or tryptophan, pointing to a likely read error. The V gene is TRBV12-5, the J gene TRBJ2-7, with D perhaps given as TRBD1 or TRBD2 (5 bases each). This CDR3 contains 12 residues. V dropped 3 bases and J dropped 7 bases, with 10 bases sitting between them. Germline V gene sequence: CDR1 LGHNT, CDR2 FRNRAP. CDR3 amino acids: CASGFPREEQYL. Here the CDR3 DNA reads TGTGCTAGTGGTTTCCCCAGGGAGGAGCAGTACTTA.

On this clonotype: It may be a read error: a sequence one base away is much more abundant. The V and J genes are TRBV6-1 and TRBJ1-5; D perhaps matches TRBD1 (6 bases). The germline CDR1 and CDR2 sequences are MNHNS and SASEGT. Trimming pared 5 bases from V and 1 base from J, leaving 12 bases between. This CDR3 region has 15 residues. Here the CDR3 DNA reads TGTGCCAGCAGTAGTGACAGGTACAGCAATCAGCCCCAGCATTTT. Its protein product is CASSSDRYSNQPQHF.

As regards this clonotype: The junction and the germline gene differ at one end; a read error may be behind it. This chain links TRBV20-1 with TRBJ2-7; 10 bases align to TRBD2. CDR1 and CDR2 from the germline V gene are DFQATT and SNEGSKA (reference sequence). This CDR3 contains 18 residues. The CDR3 is CSVRDLPSGSLLGDEQYF. CDR3 DNA: TGCAGTGTTAGAGATCTTCCTAGCGGGAGTCTCCTTGGGGACGAACAGTACTTC.

This clonotype was counted only a few times. This may stem from a read error, because a much larger clone lies one nucleotide away. This chain connects TRBV5-5 to TRBJ1-5, with D possibly being TRBD1 (5 bases). CDR3 length: 14 amino acids. The germline V gene has CDR1 SGHKS and CDR2 YYEKEE (reference sequence). The DNA for the CDR3 is TGTGCCAGCAGATTGGACATGAGCAGTCAGCCCCAGCATTTT. Residues: CASRLDMSSQPQHF.

Turning to this clonotype: Because the CDR3 is missing its conserved closing phenylalanine or tryptophan, this is likely a read error. The V gene is TRBV12-3 or TRBV12-4, the J gene TRBJ1-5; a weak D match, TRBD1 (6 bases). The CDR3 runs to 14 residues. CDR3 coding DNA: TGTACCAGCAGTTTAGTGGGGGCTGGACAGCCCCAGCATTGT. Protein product: CTSSLVGAGQPQHC.